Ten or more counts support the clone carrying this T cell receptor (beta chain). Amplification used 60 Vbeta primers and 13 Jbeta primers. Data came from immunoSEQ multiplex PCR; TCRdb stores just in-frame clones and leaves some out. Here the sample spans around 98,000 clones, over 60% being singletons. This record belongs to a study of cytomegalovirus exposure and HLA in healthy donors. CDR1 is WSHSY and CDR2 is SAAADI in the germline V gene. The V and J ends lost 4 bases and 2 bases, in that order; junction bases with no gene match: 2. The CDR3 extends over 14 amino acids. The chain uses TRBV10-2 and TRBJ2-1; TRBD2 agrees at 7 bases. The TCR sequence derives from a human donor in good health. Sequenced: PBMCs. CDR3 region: CASSGGLAYNEQFF. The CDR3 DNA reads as TGCGCCAGCAGTGGAGGACTAGCCTACAATGAGCAGTTCTTC.